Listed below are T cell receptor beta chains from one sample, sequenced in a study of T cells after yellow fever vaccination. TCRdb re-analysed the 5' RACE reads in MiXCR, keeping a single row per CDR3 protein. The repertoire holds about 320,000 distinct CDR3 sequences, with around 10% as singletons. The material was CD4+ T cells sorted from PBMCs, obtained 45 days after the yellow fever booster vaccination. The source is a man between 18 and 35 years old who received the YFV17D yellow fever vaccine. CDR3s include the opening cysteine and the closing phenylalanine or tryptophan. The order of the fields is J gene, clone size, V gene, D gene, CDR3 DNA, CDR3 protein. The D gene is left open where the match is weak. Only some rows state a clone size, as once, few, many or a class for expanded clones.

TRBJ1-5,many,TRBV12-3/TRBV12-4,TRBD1,TGTGCCAGCAGTTTAGAGGGGACAGTCAATCAGCCCCAGCATTTT,CASSLEGTVNQPQHF
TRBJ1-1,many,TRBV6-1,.,TGTGCCAGCAGTGAGATTCGGATGACTGAAGCTTTCTTT,CASSEIRMTEAFF
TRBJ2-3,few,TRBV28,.,TGTGCCAGCAGTAACGGACCTCGGGATACGCAGTATTTT,CASSNGPRDTQYF
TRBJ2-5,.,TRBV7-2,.,TGTGCCAGCAGCTTCGCAAGGAGGGGGGCGATGGGAGAGACCCAGTACTTC,CASSFARRGAMGETQYF
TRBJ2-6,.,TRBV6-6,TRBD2,TGTGCCAGCAGGGGTAGCGGGGGTTCTGGGGCCAACGTCCTGACTTTC,CASRGSGGSGANVLTF
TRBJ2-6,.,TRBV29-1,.,TGCAGCGTTGTGGTTTCTGGGGCCAACGTCCTGACTTTC,CSVVVSGANVLTF
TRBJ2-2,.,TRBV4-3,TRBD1,TGCGCCAGCAACAGGGGGCAGGACACCGGGGAGCTGTTTTTT,CASNRGQDTGELFF
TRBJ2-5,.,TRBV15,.,TGTGCCACCAGCAAAACGCAGGGTTTCGGAGAGACCCAGTACTTC,CATSKTQGFGETQYF
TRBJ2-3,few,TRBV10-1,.,TGCGCCACCTCGGGGGACACAGATACGCAGTATTTT,CATSGDTDTQYF
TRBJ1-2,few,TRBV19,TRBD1,TGTGCCAGTAGTATCCCAGGACAGGGGGCTACTGGCTACACCTTC,CASSIPGQGATGYTF
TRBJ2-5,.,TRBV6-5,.,TGTGCCAGCAGTCACGGTGTGCTCCAAGAGACCCAGTACTTC,CASSHGVLQETQYF
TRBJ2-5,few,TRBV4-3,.,TGCGCCAGCAGCCAAGATGGGAACTTCCACGGCACCCAGTACTTC,CASSQDGNFHGTQYF
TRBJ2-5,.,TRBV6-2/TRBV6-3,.,TGTGCCAGCAGTTACTCGAGTAGGAACCAGTACTTC,CASSYSSRNQYF
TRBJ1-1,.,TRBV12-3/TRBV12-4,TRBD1,TGTGCCAGCAGCCGACAGGGGGCAATTGTGGCTTTCTTT,CASSRQGAIVAFF
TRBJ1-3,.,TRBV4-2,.,TGTGCCAGCAGCCAAGATTGGGCGGGCAGGTCTGGAAACACCATATATTTT,CASSQDWAGRSGNTIYF
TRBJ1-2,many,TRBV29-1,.,TGCAGCGTTGAAGTGGGGCCTACTAACTATGGCTACACCTTC,CSVEVGPTNYGYTF
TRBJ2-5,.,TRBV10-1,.,TGCGCCAGCAGTGATGGAGGGGGAGAGACCCAGTACTTC,CASSDGGGETQYF
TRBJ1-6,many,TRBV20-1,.,TGCAGTGCTGTAAGACAGACCACTTATAATTCACCCCTCCACTTT,CSAVRQTTYNSPLHF
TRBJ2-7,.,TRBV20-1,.,TGCAGTGCTAAAGATCGGGTCGGGAGCTACGAGCAGTACTTC,CSAKDRVGSYEQYF
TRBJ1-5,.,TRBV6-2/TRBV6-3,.,TGTGCCACCTGCCCGGGCGACAATCAGCCCCAGCATTTT,CATCPGDNQPQHF
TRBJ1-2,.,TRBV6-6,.,TGTGCCAGCAGCGTCCACGGGGGCTACACCTTC,CASSVHGGYTF
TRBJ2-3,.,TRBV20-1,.,TGCAGTGCTAGGAGTTATCGCACAGATACGCAGTATTTT,CSARSYRTDTQYF
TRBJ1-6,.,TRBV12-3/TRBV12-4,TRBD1,TGTGCCAGCAGTTCCTCAGGGGGCCTAAATTCACCCCTCCACTTT,CASSSSGGLNSPLHF
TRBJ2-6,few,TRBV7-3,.,TGTGCCAGCTCACAGGAGGTCTCTGGGGCCAACGTCCTGACTTTC,CASSQEVSGANVLTF
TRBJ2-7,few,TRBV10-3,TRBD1,TGTGCCATCGAGGATTCCGGGACAGGGGGCGAGCAGTACTTC,CAIEDSGTGGEQYF
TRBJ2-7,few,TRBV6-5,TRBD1,TGTGCCAGCCGGACAGGGAGGAACGAGCAGTACTTC,CASRTGRNEQYF
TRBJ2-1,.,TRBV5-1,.,TGCGCCAGCAGCTTGGAATACGTGGATGAGCAGTTCTTC,CASSLEYVDEQFF
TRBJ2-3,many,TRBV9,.,TGTGCCAGCAGCGTAAACACAGGGAGTCCAGATACGCAGTATTTT,CASSVNTGSPDTQYF
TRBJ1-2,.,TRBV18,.,TGTGCCAGCTCGAGGGGTCAGGATGATGGCTACACCTTC,CASSRGQDDGYTF
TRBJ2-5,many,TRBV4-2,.,TGTGCCAGCAGCCAAGAGGGACTCCAAGAGACCCAGTACTTC,CASSQEGLQETQYF
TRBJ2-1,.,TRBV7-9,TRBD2,TGTGCCAGCAGCTTATCGACTAGCGGGGGGGAGTTCTTC,CASSLSTSGGEFF
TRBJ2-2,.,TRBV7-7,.,TGTGCCAGCAGTTTTGGACCGGGAGTTAACACCGGGGAGCTGTTTTTT,CASSFGPGVNTGELFF
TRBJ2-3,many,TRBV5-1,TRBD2,TGCGCCAGCAGCTTGGCACTAGCGGGGGACACAGATACGCAGTATTTT,CASSLALAGDTDTQYF
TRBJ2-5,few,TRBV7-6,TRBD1,TGTGCCAGCAGCTCCGTAGGACAGGGTCTTACCCAGTACTTC,CASSSVGQGLTQYF
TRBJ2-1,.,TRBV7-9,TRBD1,TGTGCCAGCAGTAGGGACAGGGTACGTGAGGGTGAGCAGTTCTTC,CASSRDRVREGEQFF
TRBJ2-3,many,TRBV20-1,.,TGCAGTGCCCCCCCGGGCTTCACAGATACGCAGTATTTT,CSAPPGFTDTQYF
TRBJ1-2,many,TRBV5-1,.,TGCGCCAGCAGCTTGTCGGGAAGCAATAATGGCTACACCTTC,CASSLSGSNNGYTF
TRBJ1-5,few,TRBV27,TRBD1,TGTGCCAGCAGTTTAAGGGGACAGGGGGCTTTCAGCAATCAGCCCCAGCATTTT,CASSLRGQGAFSNQPQHF
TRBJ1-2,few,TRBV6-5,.,TGTGCCAGCAGTTACACCCCACAAAACGGCTACACCTTC,CASSYTPQNGYTF
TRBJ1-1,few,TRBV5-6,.,TGTGCCAGCAGTGCTAGGGCCACTGAAGCTTTCTTT,CASSARATEAFF
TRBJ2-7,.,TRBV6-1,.,TGTGCCAGCATCCTGGAGAGGGGGACCTACGAGCAGTACTTC,CASILERGTYEQYF
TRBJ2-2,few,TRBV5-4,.,TGTGCCAGCAGCTTGGCCTTCTCCCCCGGGGAGCTGTTTTTT,CASSLAFSPGELFF
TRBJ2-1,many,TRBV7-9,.,TGTGCCAGCAGCTTCGAAAATGAGCAGTTCTTC,CASSFENEQFF
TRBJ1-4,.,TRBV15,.,TGTGCCACCAGCAGGGGAGAGGGGGAGCGGGAAAAACTGTTTTTT,CATSRGEGEREKLFF
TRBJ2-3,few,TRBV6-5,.,TGTGCCGGAAAAAGAGAGGGCACAGATACGCAGTATTTT,CAGKREGTDTQYF
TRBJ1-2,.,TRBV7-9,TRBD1,TGTGCCAGCAGCTTCGGACAGGGGATTTCTGGCTACACCTTC,CASSFGQGISGYTF